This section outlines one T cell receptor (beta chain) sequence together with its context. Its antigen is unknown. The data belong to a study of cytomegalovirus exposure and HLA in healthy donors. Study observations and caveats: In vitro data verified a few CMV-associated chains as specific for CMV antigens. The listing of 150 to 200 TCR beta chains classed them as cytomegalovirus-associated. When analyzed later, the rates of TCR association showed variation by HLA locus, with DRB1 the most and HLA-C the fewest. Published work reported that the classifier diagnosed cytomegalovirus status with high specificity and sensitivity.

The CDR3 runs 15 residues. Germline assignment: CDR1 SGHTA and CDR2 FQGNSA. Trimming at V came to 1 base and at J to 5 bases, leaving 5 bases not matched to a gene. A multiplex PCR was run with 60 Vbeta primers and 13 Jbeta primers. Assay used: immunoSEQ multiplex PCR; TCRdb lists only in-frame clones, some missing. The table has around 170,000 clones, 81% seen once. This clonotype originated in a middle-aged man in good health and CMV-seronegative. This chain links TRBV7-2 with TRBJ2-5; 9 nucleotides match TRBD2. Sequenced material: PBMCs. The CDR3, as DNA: TGTGCCAGCAGCTTAGGGTTAGCGGGGGTCGAGACCCAGTACTTC. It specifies CASSLGLAGVETQYF.